Presented here are 21 T cell receptor beta chains from one specimen sequenced in a study of CD8 T cells in acute hepatitis C reinfection. Data came from immunoSEQ multiplex PCR; TCRdb stores just in-frame clones and leaves some out. In the table there are 30,000 to 45,000 clones, roughly 85% of which are singletons. Time point described: naive CD8 control sorted from an acute-time-point sample. The sequenced material came from naive CD8+ T cells from PBMCs. The receptors originated from a woman aged 18-29 years who spontaneously cleared hepatitis C infection.

The chain uses TRBV2 and TRBJ2-5; the D gene is possibly TRBD1 (5 bases). The end of the DNA aligns better with TRBJ2-7, so the J call may be wrong. This CDR3 is 12 amino acids long. Germline values: CDR1 SNHLY, CDR2 FYNNEI. The CDR3 coding sequence is TGTGCCAGCCTCTTACAGGTGGACGAGCAGTACTTC. This sequence encodes CASLLQVDEQYF.

This sequence joins TRBV4-2 and TRBJ1-4, with D perhaps TRBD1 (5 bases). The CDR3 consists of 16 residues. Germline loops: CDR1 LGHNA, CDR2 YNFKEQ. V lost 0 bases and J lost 5, with 13 bases in between. CDR3 region: CASSQENVRGNEKLFF. CDR3 DNA sequence: TGTGCCAGCAGCCAAGAAAATGTACGGGGGAATGAAAAACTGTTTTTT.

The chain employs TRBV4-1 and TRBJ1-2; 7 nucleotides line up with TRBD1. With V trimmed by 4 bases and J by 4 bases, 9 bases remained unmatched. The germline V gene has CDR1 MGHRA and CDR2 YSYEKL. The CDR3 totals 15 residues. Here the CDR3 reads CASSLNRGETYGYTF. The CDR3 nucleotides read TGCGCCAGCAGCCTGAACAGGGGCGAAACCTATGGCTACACCTTC.

This rearrangement joins TRBV9 to TRBJ2-3; D unclear. Trimming cost V 0 bases and J 2 bases, with 10 bases left between them. Germline loops: CDR1 SGDLS, CDR2 YYNGEE. This CDR3 spans 15 amino acids. CDR3 in DNA: TGTGCCAGCAGCGTAGGTCTAGTCTACACAGATACGCAGTATTTT. Translated: CASSVGLVYTDTQYF.

With respect to this clone: The same CDR3 is also encoded by other DNA sequences in this sample. The chain links TRBV27 to TRBJ1-1; TRBD1 might be the D (5 bases). Per the germline V gene, CDR1 is MNHEY and CDR2 is SMNVEV (reference sequence). The CDR3 has 12 amino acids. V was pared by 5 bases and J by 6 bases, with 10 bases between. The CDR3 protein is CASSPGGAEAFF. CDR3 in DNA: TGTGCCAGCAGTCCCGGGGGGGCTGAAGCTTTCTTT.

V is TRBV7-8 and J is TRBJ1-3; D not certain. The germline V and J ends were trimmed by 5 bases and 0 bases, with 11 bases remaining between them. The germline CDR1 and CDR2 sequences are SGHVS and FQNEAQ. The CDR3 is made up of 15 amino acids. In DNA form, the CDR3 reads TGTGCCAGCAGCCCGTGGACGGACTCTGGAAACACCATATATTTT. As protein: CASSPWTDSGNTIYF.

This chain connects TRBV6-1 to TRBJ1-1; 7 bases map to TRBD1. Per germline, CDR1 MNHNS and CDR2 SASEGT. The CDR3 is 12 amino acids. Trimming cost V 6 bases and J 8 bases; bases outside gene matches: 6. CDR3 amino acids: CASSLGQEEAFF. In DNA, the CDR3 is TGTGCCAGCAGCCTAGGACAGGAAGAAGCTTTCTTT.

The gene calls are TRBV10-2 and TRBJ2-2; a weak D match, TRBD2 (6 bases). CDR3 size: 13 residues. V lost 11 bases and J lost 1, with 11 bases in between. CDR1 is WSHSY, CDR2 SAAADI, per germline. The CDR3 DNA reads as TGCGCCGCTCTAGCGATGAACACCGGGGAGCTGTTTTTT. Protein product: CAALAMNTGELFF.

The chain carries TRBV5-6 and TRBJ2-7; 11 nucleotides match TRBD2. V shed 0 bases and J 6 bases; nucleotides not matched to a gene: 5. This CDR3 region has 15 residues. Germline V CDR1 and CDR2: SGHDT, YYEEEE. Here the CDR3 DNA reads TGTGCCAGCAGCTTGGTGACTAGCGGGAATTTCGAGCAGTACTTC. It yields the protein CASSLVTSGNFEQYF.

V and J are TRBV10-3 and TRBJ2-1; 11 bases are a match to TRBD2. CDR3 length: 18 amino acids. Germline V gene sequence: CDR1 ENHRY, CDR2 SYGVKD. Germline trimming cut 5 bases from V and 3 bases from J; bases unmatched to any gene: 12. CDR3 protein: CAISSRDTGLAGYNEQFF. In DNA, the CDR3 is TGTGCCATCAGTTCCCGGGACACCGGACTAGCGGGCTACAATGAGCAGTTCTTC.

The rearrangement uses TRBV19 and TRBJ2-7, with 13 bases lining up with TRBD2. The CDR3 covers 14 residues. The J segment lost 5 bases and the V segment lost 8 bases, leaving 6 bases of the junction unmatched. Germline V gene sequence: CDR1 LNHDA, CDR2 SQIVND (reference sequence). The CDR3 loop reads CASRLAGGLNEQYF. The CDR3 nucleotides are TGTGCCAGTCGACTAGCGGGAGGTTTGAACGAGCAGTACTTC. Variable domain in full (rest from reference TRBV19 and TRBJ2-7): DGGITQSPKYLFRKEGQNVTLSCEQNLNHDAMYWYRQDPGQGLRLIYYSQIVNDFQKGDIAEGYSVSREKKESFPLTVTSAQKNPTAFYLCASRLAGGLNEQYFGPGTRLTVT.

The chain has TRBV5-6 and TRBJ2-7; D is undetermined. Germline loops: CDR1 SGHDT, CDR2 YYEEEE. V was shortened by 3 bases and J by 2 bases, with 9 bases between the two germline ends. The CDR3 extends over 13 amino acids. DNA for the CDR3: TGTGCCAGCAGCTACGGGCTAGCCTACGAGCAGTACTTC. Its translation: CASSYGLAYEQYF.

This clone was found a few times. J is TRBJ1-2 and V is TRBV6-5, with D hard to call. The length of the CDR3 is 14 residues. V gave up 0 bases and J gave up 6 bases, with 11 bases separating them. Per germline, CDR1 MNHEY and CDR2 SVGAGI. The CDR3 here is CASSYSLDGNGYTF. Here the CDR3 DNA reads TGTGCCAGCAGTTACTCCCTCGATGGTAATGGCTACACCTTC.

The chain recombines TRBV27 with TRBJ2-3; 8 nucleotides align to TRBD2. V trimming: 5 bases; J trimming: 2 bases; junction bases outside the gene matches: 9. This CDR3 comprises 16 residues. CDR1 and CDR2 from the germline V gene are MNHEY and SMNVEV (reference sequence). The CDR3 DNA sequence: TGTGCCAGCAGTATAGTAGCGGGACTGTTCACAGATACGCAGTATTTT. As protein: CASSIVAGLFTDTQYF.

This sequence joins TRBV9 and TRBJ1-1; tentatively, D is TRBD1 (6 bases). The CDR3 covers 14 residues. The V end was cut by 3 bases, the J end by 0 bases, with 9 bases between. Germline V CDR1 and CDR2: SGDLS, YYNGEE. In DNA, the CDR3 is TGTGCCAGCAGCGGGGACACCTTGAACACTGAAGCTTTCTTT. It encodes CASSGDTLNTEAFF.

As concerns this clone: Additional DNA sequences in this sample encode the identical CDR3. The chain combines TRBV2 with TRBJ2-3; D is unresolved. The CDR3 has 12 residues. The V gene's germline CDR1 is SNHLY and CDR2 FYNNEI. Trimming took 3 bases from V and 0 from J, leaving 1 base between them. This CDR3 reads CASSDSTDTQYF. CDR3 DNA sequence: TGTGCCAGCAGTGACAGCACAGATACGCAGTATTTT.

The chain uses TRBV5-1 and TRBJ1-4, with D possibly matching TRBD1 (6 bases). V was trimmed by 0 bases and J by 8 bases, leaving 17 bases between them. The germline gives CDR1 SGHRS, CDR2 YFSETQ. CDR3 length: 16 residues. The CDR3 loop reads CASSLGFQGTEEKLFF. DNA of the CDR3: TGCGCCAGCAGCTTGGGTTTCCAGGGGACGGAAGAAAAACTGTTTTTT.

This sequence joins TRBV27 and TRBJ2-3; unclear D gene. The CDR3 length is 12 residues. Germline values: CDR1 MNHEY, CDR2 SMNVEV (reference sequence). V was clipped by 5 bases and J by 2 bases, with 5 bases between them. DNA of the CDR3: TGTGCCAGCAGTATCAACACAGATACGCAGTATTTT. It codes for CASSINTDTQYF.

This chain joins TRBV5-5 and TRBJ2-7, with 12 bases identical to TRBD1. The junction had 3 bases not matched to a gene; V was cut back by 4 bases and J by 4 bases. The CDR3 spans 14 residues. Germline V gene data show CDR1 as SGHKS and CDR2 as YYEKEE (reference sequence). The CDR3 DNA follows: TGTGCCAGCAGCCGGGACAGGGGGCCTTACGAGCAGTACTTC. Translated: CASSRDRGPYEQYF.

The chain employs TRBV29-1 and TRBJ2-1; TRBD2 matches 13 bases. The trim removed 7 bases at V and 0 bases at J, leaving 15 bases unmatched. The germline gives CDR1 SQVTM, CDR2 ANQGSEA. The CDR3 is 19 amino acids. CDR3 sequence reads: CSAEAGGLAGYRSYNEQFF. CDR3 bases: TGCAGCGCCGAGGCTGGGGGACTAGCGGGATACCGCTCCTACAATGAGCAGTTCTTC.

The chain is built from TRBV29-1 and TRBJ1-2; D is undetermined. Germline-derived CDR1 and CDR2 are SQVTM and ANQGSEA. Trimming pared 3 bases from V and 12 bases from J, leaving 8 bases between. The CDR3 spans 9 residues. CDR3 nucleotides: TGCAGCGTTGAGAGGGAAGACACCTTC. Residues: CSVEREDTF.